Listed below are T cell receptor beta chains from one sample, sequenced in a study of T cells in Graves' hyperthyroidism and ophthalmopathy. TCRdb reanalysed the multiplex PCR reads using MiXCR and keeps one entry per CDR3 protein. This sample yields hundreds of thousands of distinct CDR3 sequences, of which 14% to 15% are seen a single time; 4% to 5.5% belongs to the top ten. The sequenced sample consisted of blood. These receptors were taken from a woman between 40 and 50 years old with Graves' ophthalmopathy. Each CDR3 is given with its conserved first and last residue. A D gene is named only where the DNA matches it firmly. Rows may omit the clone size; those that give it use once, few, many or a size class.

>-|-|14|TRBJ2-7|TRBV5-1
CASSPEYPAYEQYF
TGCGCCAGCAGCCCAGAATACCCAGCCTACGAGCAGTACTTC
>-|many|16|TRBJ1-5|TRBV12-3/TRBV12-4
CASSLLGQTLRQPQHF
TGTGCCAGCAGTTTATTGGGGCAGACTTTAAGGCAGCCCCAGCATTTT
>-|-|15|TRBJ2-2|TRBV18
CASSSNGAHTGELFF
TGTGCCAGCTCATCCAACGGGGCCCATACCGGGGAGCTGTTTTTT
>-|-|14|TRBJ2-5|TRBV29-1
CSVEETVYQETQYF
TGCAGCGTTGAAGAAACTGTATACCAAGAGACCCAGTACTTC
>-|-|12|TRBJ2-5|TRBV19
CAAGRVGETQYF
TGTGCCGCAGGCAGGGTAGGGGAGACCCAGTACTTC
>TRBD2|-|16|TRBJ2-5|TRBV27
CASSLSTSGRVETQYF
TGTGCCAGCAGTTTATCGACTAGCGGGAGAGTGGAGACCCAGTACTTC
>TRBD2|few|15|TRBJ2-5|TRBV7-9
CASSAPAGDQETQYF
TGTGCCAGCAGCGCCCCAGCGGGAGACCAAGAGACCCAGTACTTC
>TRBD2|-|16|TRBJ2-4|TRBV7-9
CASSPPLAGLKNIQYF
TGTGCCAGCAGCCCTCCACTAGCGGGCCTTAAAAACATTCAGTACTTC
>TRBD1|many|11|TRBJ1-1|TRBV29-1
CSVRQGVEAFF
TGCAGCGTGAGACAGGGGGTTGAAGCTTTCTTT
>-|many|15|TRBJ1-5|TRBV2
CASQGDLRVNQPQHF
TGTGCCAGCCAAGGGGATTTGAGGGTCAATCAGCCCCAGCATTTT
>-|many|13|TRBJ1-2|TRBV6-1
CASSPPAGNGYTF
TGTGCCAGCAGTCCCCCGGCAGGGAATGGCTACACCTTC
>-|many|13|TRBJ2-7|TRBV2
CASNELVSYEQYF
TGTGCCAGCAACGAGCTGGTCTCCTACGAGCAGTACTTC
>-|many|12|TRBJ2-7|TRBV7-9
CASSSLNYEQYF
TGTGCCAGCAGCTCGCTAAACTACGAGCAGTACTTC
>-|many|17|TRBJ1-3|TRBV6-1
CASSEAPPGYSGNTIYF
TGTGCCAGCAGTGAAGCCCCTCCGGGATATTCTGGAAACACCATATATTTT
>TRBD1|-|15|TRBJ2-5|TRBV7-9
CASSFSGQGMETQYF
TGTGCCAGCAGCTTCTCGGGACAGGGGATGGAGACCCAGTACTTC